This T cell receptor (beta chain) was retrieved from a study of cytomegalovirus exposure and HLA in healthy donors. As for the study in general: Early released data comprised tens of millions of unique TCRs from HLA-typed donors.

The PCR was carried out with 60 Vbeta primers and 13 Jbeta primers. Sequencing used immunoSEQ multiplex PCR; TCRdb keeps in-frame clones, though not all of them. The sample consists of about 180,000 clones, around 80% of them appearing once. Material for sequencing was PBMCs. The TCR comes from a middle-aged man in good health and CMV-seronegative.

The CDR3 region is CASSLNWNEQFF. The DNA of the CDR3 is TGTGCCAGCAGCTTAAACTGGAATGAGCAGTTCTTC. J is TRBJ2-1 and V is TRBV7-3; D is undetermined. The CDR3 is made up of 12 amino acids. Trimming cost V 1 base and J 7 bases, with 5 bases left between them. CDR1 is SGHTA and CDR2 is FQGTGA in the germline V gene. Based on the CDR3 plus reference TRBV7-3 and TRBJ2-1, the full variable domain is GAGVSQTPSNKVTEKGKYVELRCDPISGHTALYWYRQSLGQGPEFLIYFQGTGAADDSGLPNDRFFAVRPEGSVSTLKIQRTERGDSAVYLCASSLNWNEQFFGPGTRLTVL.